The sequence of this T cell receptor beta chain was determined in a study of neurological immune-mediated disorders. Synthesis of cDNA was accomplished via 5'RACE employing 10-nucleotide random UMIs. TCRdb used MiXCR to reprocess the 5' RACE reads, holding one entry per CDR3 protein. In the table there are tens of thousands of distinct CDR3 sequences, under 4.5% of which are singletons. CD4+ or CD8+ T cells at a count of some 900,000 served as input for the sorted libraries. The germline V and J ends were trimmed by 5 bases and 5 bases, with 13 bases remaining between them. This CDR3 spans 13 amino acids. Germline assignment: CDR1 SGHRS and CDR2 YFSETQ.

Sequenced material: CD4+ T cells from blood. The clonotype originates from a woman aged 40 to 50 with multiple sclerosis. The chain combines TRBV5-1 with TRBJ1-1; D is perhaps TRBD1 (5 bases). The CDR3 sequence is CASRWDLGTEAFF. DNA for the CDR3: TGCGCCAGCAGATGGGACCTGGGGACTGAAGCTTTCTTT.